This TCR beta chain was sequenced during a study of cytomegalovirus exposure and HLA in healthy donors. This clone has just a few counts. Antigen: not known. Germline CDR1 reads SGHRS; CDR2 reads YFSETQ. The CDR3 has 15 residues. V dropped 3 bases and J dropped 7; count of bases not matched to a gene: 7. Profiling relied on immunoSEQ multiplex PCR, and the TCRdb table lists in-frame clones only, not all of them. The table lists approximately 160,000 clones, about 90% of them singletons. Donors were drawn from the approximately 110-subject validation cohort, separate from the roughly 670-subject first cohort. Study-level findings and limits: Cytomegalovirus-associated TCR beta chains were listed, numbering some 150.

Sequencing was carried out using PBMCs. The clonotype comes from a young woman in good health and CMV-seropositive. This rearrangement joins TRBV5-1 to TRBJ2-2; 9 nucleotides agree with TRBD1. In nucleotides, the CDR3 is TGCGCCAGCAGCTGGGGGACAGGGCAGGACGGGGAGCTGTTTTTT. Protein sequence: CASSWGTGQDGELFF.